Sequencing of this TCR beta chain was carried out in a study of identical twins. Through template switching, a universal primer site was introduced, and the cDNA contained unique molecular identifiers. Using its own MiXCR run on the 5' RACE reads, TCRdb lists one record per CDR3 protein. The table records hundreds of thousands of distinct CDR3 sequences, roughly 6% of them present only once. This clonotype was detected ten times or more. Its antigen is not identified. The ends lost 4 bases at V and 4 bases at J; junction bases unmatched: 7. The CDR3 sequence is 16 residues long. Study results and caveats: Models underestimated out-of-frame TCR alpha sharing in monozygotic twins. Insertions were fewer in abundant cord blood beta clonotypes, whereas memory repertoires showed none of this pattern.

The V gene is TRBV12-3 or TRBV12-4, the J gene TRBJ2-1; the match to TRBD2 covers 10 bases. Specimen: naive T cells sorted from blood. This receptor was identified in a man aged 18 to 29 in good health. The CDR3 nucleotides are TGTGCCAGCAGTTGGGAGCGGGAGGGCCGGTACAATGAGCAGTTCTTC. It codes for CASSWEREGRYNEQFF.